This T cell receptor beta chain was identified during a study of T cells in Graves' hyperthyroidism and ophthalmopathy. Study results and caveats: Most thyroid-expanded clonotypes above 0.001 were also found in blood. Separation of ophthalmopathy from stable hyperthyroidism was achieved by a 13 V-J model.

TCR beta CDR3 regions were amplified from RNA. Carried out on the TCR CDR3, a first-round RT-PCR used the HTBI primer set. TCRdb re-called the multiplex PCR reads through MiXCR, storing one row per CDR3 protein. Of about 840,000 distinct CDR3 sequences in the sample, 38% are singletons; the top ten hold more than 7%. The study excluded patients with uncontrolled infection, other autoimmune disease, pregnancy or lactation. This clonotype was counted between two and nine times. Its antigen is not known. The clonotype originates from a man between 18 and 29 years old with Graves' hyperthyroidism. The sample was blood.

CDR3 coding DNA: TGTGCCAGCACCTTAGACGGCACTGAAGCTTTCTTT. Translation: CASTLDGTEAFF. The chain joins TRBV12-3 or TRBV12-4 to TRBJ1-1; no clear D. This CDR3 is 12 amino acids long. V was clipped by 7 bases and J by 4 bases, with 10 bases between them.